This T cell receptor beta chain was observed in a study of blood T cell repertoires in COVID-19. Study at large: The United States, Italy and Spain provided the acute and convalescent COVID-19 samples.

V was trimmed by 3 bases and J by 1 base, leaving 6 bases between them. In germline, CDR1 is LGHDT, CDR2 YNNKEL (reference sequence). CDR3 length: 13 residues. TCRdb's table, derived via immunoSEQ multiplex PCR, lists solely in-frame clones and lacks some. This sample has some 26,000 clones, with over 60% found just once. The gene calls are TRBV3-1 (or the pseudogene TRBV3-2) and TRBJ1-1; D unclear. Source material: peripheral blood. The sequence was collected from a woman of 80 years or more with acute or convalescent COVID-19. For the CDR3, the DNA is TGTGCCAGCAGCCAGAACAGGAACACTGAAGCTTTCTTT. The encoded protein is CASSQNRNTEAFF.